What follows are 29 T cell receptor beta chains derived from one specimen sequenced in a study of blood T cell repertoires in COVID-19. Assay: immunoSEQ multiplex PCR; the TCRdb copy retains only in-frame clones and omits some. This table holds about 230,000 clones, approximately 90% found once. Material for sequencing was peripheral blood. Receptors were obtained from a man aged 50 or older with COVID-19, enrolled during active disease.

The rearrangement uses TRBV4-3 and TRBJ1-2; 7 bases agree with TRBD1. After removal of 4 bases from V and 8 bases from J, the junction contained 16 bases not matched to a gene. Germline V gene lookup returns CDR1 LGHNA and CDR2 YSLEER. The CDR3 totals 16 residues. The CDR3 here is CASSPGRQGRSSGYTF. In nucleotides, the CDR3 is TGCGCCAGCAGCCCCGGTCGACAGGGACGCTCGAGCGGCTACACCTTC.

The chain uses TRBV19 and TRBJ2-3; TRBD2 is a possible D gene (5 bases). The ends were cut back, 1 base at V and 2 bases at J, with 10 bases in the middle. The CDR3 spans 15 residues. Looked up from germline, CDR1 is LNHDA and CDR2 is SQIVND (reference sequence). The CDR3 reads CASSIGGSNTDTQYF. The CDR3 coding sequence is TGTGCCAGTAGTATAGGAGGGAGCAACACAGATACGCAGTATTTT.

This chain links TRBV5-4 with TRBJ2-7; weak D call: TRBD1 (6 bases). Germline values: CDR1 SGHNT, CDR2 YYREEE (reference sequence). The CDR3 has 13 residues. The ends were cut back, 5 bases at V and 7 bases at J, with 16 bases in the middle. As DNA, the CDR3 is TGTGCCAGCAGTCCCGGGACACGGACAGAGCAGTACTTC. This encodes CASSPGTRTEQYF.

The chain couples TRBV18 to TRBJ1-1; the D is unclear. This CDR3 contains 16 residues. Germline V gene data show CDR1 as KGHSH and CDR2 as LQKENI. Trimming removed 3 bases at V and 3 bases at J, with 17 bases between. In nucleotides, the CDR3 is TGTGCCAGCTCACCTTCTCACGGACTACTTGACACTGAAGCTTTCTTT. It yields the protein CASSPSHGLLDTEAFF.

This chain joins TRBV11-2 and TRBJ2-1; no definite D call. Trimming left V 5 bases short and J 4 bases short, with 12 bases between. CDR3 length: 14 residues. Germline values: CDR1 SGHAT, CDR2 FQNNGV. The CDR3 nucleotides are TGTGCCAGCAGCATTGGGCTCCTATACAATGAGCAGTTCTTC. This encodes CASSIGLLYNEQFF. Full variable domain (outside the CDR3, taken from reference TRBV11-2 and TRBJ2-1): EAGVAQSPRYKIIEKRQSVAFWCNPISGHATLYWYQQILGQGPKLLIQFQNNGVVDDSQLPKDRFSAERLKGVDSTLKIQPAKLEDSAVYLCASSIGLLYNEQFFGPGTRLTVL.

The chain joins TRBV7-8 to TRBJ2-7; 9 nucleotides line up with TRBD1. CDR1 is SGHVS and CDR2 is FQNEAQ in the germline V gene. CDR3 length: 15 amino acids. With 1 base clipped from V and 1 base from J, the junction kept 2 bases outside the gene matches. The CDR3, as DNA: TGTGCCAGCAGCTTAGGGGACAGGGTTTCCTACGAGCAGTACTTC. Its translation is CASSLGDRVSYEQYF.

The V gene is TRBV12-5, the J gene TRBJ1-5, with TRBD1 as a possible D gene (5 bases). This CDR3 has 15 amino acids. CDR1 and CDR2 from the germline V gene are LGHNT and FRNRAP. V gave up 0 bases and J gave up 6 bases, with 12 bases separating them. The CDR3 region is CASGLVVGLTQPQHF. The CDR3 nucleotides are TGTGCTAGTGGTTTGGTAGTGGGACTTACTCAGCCCCAGCATTTT.

The chain has TRBV7-2 and TRBJ1-6; D possibly corresponds to TRBD1 (5 bases). There are 14 residues in the CDR3. Germline V gene data show CDR1 as SGHTA and CDR2 as FQGNSA. The germline V and J ends were trimmed by 5 bases and 6 bases, with 11 bases remaining between them. The CDR3 spells CASSIDSRNSPLHF. CDR3 DNA: TGTGCCAGCAGCATAGACAGTCGTAATTCACCCCTCCACTTT.

The DNA of the CDR3 is TGTGCCACCACAGTTCTTCAGGACAGAAACTATGGCTACACCTTC. As protein: CATTVLQDRNYGYTF. The rearrangement uses TRBV28 and TRBJ1-2, with D possibly being TRBD1 (6 bases). This CDR3 spans 15 amino acids. The V gene's germline CDR1 is MDHEN and CDR2 SYDVKM. Trimming removed 10 bases from V and 2 bases from J, with 20 bases in between.

The chain carries TRBV6-1 and TRBJ1-6; 7 positions match TRBD1. CDR3 length: 15 residues. The germline gives CDR1 MNHNS, CDR2 SASEGT. With V trimmed by 6 bases and J by 6 bases, 8 bases remained unmatched. In nucleotides, the CDR3 is TGTGCCAGCAGAACAACAGGGGATGGTAATTCACCCCTCCACTTT. Translating gives CASRTTGDGNSPLHF.

The V call is TRBV19, the J call TRBJ1-1; D may be TRBD1 (6 bases). V shed 6 bases and J shed 0 bases, with 11 bases lying between them. Germline V CDR1 and CDR2: LNHDA, SQIVND (reference sequence). This CDR3 is 14 amino acids long. The CDR3 DNA reads TGTGCCAGTAGCCCGGGACAAATGAACACTGAAGCTTTCTTT. Protein: CASSPGQMNTEAFF.

This clone was observed a few times. The V gene is TRBV19, the J gene TRBJ1-5; tentative D call: TRBD1 (5 bases). The CDR3 extends over 16 amino acids. Germline CDR1 LNHDA, CDR2 SQIVND (reference sequence). Trimming removed 4 bases at V and 3 bases at J, with 16 bases between. The CDR3 DNA reads TGTGCCAGTAGTACCTACCGGCGGGGGGACAATCAGCCCCAGCATTTT. Its protein product is CASSTYRRGDNQPQHF.

The V gene is TRBV7-3, the J gene TRBJ2-2, with D perhaps matching TRBD1 (6 bases). The CDR3 is 15 amino acids. The germline CDR1 and CDR2 sequences are SGHTA and FQGTGA. V shed 5 bases and J shed 1 base, with 11 bases lying between them. The CDR3 DNA reads TGTGCCAGCAGCCTCGGACAGCTGAACACCGGGGAGCTGTTTTTT. Translation gives CASSLGQLNTGELFF.

The chain combines TRBV13 with TRBJ2-5, with 8 bases aligning to TRBD1. V lost 3 bases and J lost 5; bases outside the gene matches: 5. The CDR3 runs 14 residues. In germline, CDR1 is PRHDT, CDR2 FYEKMQ (reference sequence). The CDR3 loop reads CASSFQGAKETQYF. The CDR3 DNA sequence: TGTGCCAGCAGCTTTCAGGGGGCTAAGGAGACCCAGTACTTC.

The chain combines TRBV6-2 or TRBV6-3 with TRBJ2-2; D gene uncertain. The CDR3 extends over 13 amino acids. CDR1 and CDR2 (germline): MNHEY, SVGEGT. Trimming took 5 bases from V and 5 from J, leaving 9 bases between them. The CDR3 loop is CASSKASTGELFF. Written as DNA, the CDR3 is TGTGCCAGCAGTAAAGCTAGTACCGGGGAGCTGTTTTTT.

The CDR3 nucleotides read TGTGCCAGCAGTTACTCCGGGACAGGCTATTCACCCCTCCACTTT. Translated: CASSYSGTGYSPLHF. This rearrangement joins TRBV6-5 to TRBJ1-6; 8 positions match TRBD1. V shed 0 bases, J shed 8 bases, and the junction held 3 bases outside the gene matches. The CDR3 spans 15 residues. Per the germline V gene, CDR1 is MNHEY and CDR2 is SVGAGI.

As regards this clone: The same CDR3 arises from other DNA sequences in this sample as well. The rearrangement uses TRBV2 and TRBJ2-7; D might be TRBD2 (6 bases). This CDR3 has 14 amino acids. Per germline, CDR1 SNHLY and CDR2 FYNNEI. V gave up 4 bases and J gave up 3 bases, with 13 bases separating them. CDR3 coding DNA: TGTGCCAGCAGTGGGGACTCTAGCAGCTACGAGCAGTACTTC. Translation gives CASSGDSSSYEQYF.

This clone showed up just once. CDR3 in amino acids: CASSEVVQEGREPLHF. CDR3 DNA: TGTGCCAGCAGTGAAGTTGTCCAGGAGGGAAGGGAACCCCTCCACTTT. The V gene is TRBV6-1, the J gene TRBJ1-6; no reliable D call. CDR3 size: 16 residues. Per the germline V gene, CDR1 is MNHNS and CDR2 is SASEGT. The ends were cut back, 1 base at V and 12 bases at J, with 19 bases in the middle.

Of note for this clone: At one of its ends the junction is not consistent with the germline gene, which may arise from a read error. The gene calls are TRBV29-1 and TRBJ1-2, with a possible D match to TRBD1 (5 bases). CDR3 length equals 11 residues. Looked up from germline, CDR1 is SQVTM and CDR2 is ANQGSEA. The CDR3 coding sequence is TGCAGCGTTGAATTGGGCGGGACGGCTCTCTTC. Amino acid sequence: CSVELGGTALF.

The chain links TRBV24-1 to TRBJ1-4; 8 positions agree with TRBD1. The CDR3 spans 15 residues. J lost 6 bases, V lost 4 bases, and 6 bases had no gene match. Germline values: CDR1 KGHDR, CDR2 SFDVKD. CDR3 nucleotide sequence: TGTGCCACCAGTGACTCAGGGGGCGCGGATGAAAAACTGTTTTTT. This translates into CATSDSGGADEKLFF.

This clone was picked up a small number of times. The chain uses TRBV4-1 and TRBJ2-7; D remains unclear. The germline V gene has CDR1 MGHRA and CDR2 YSYEKL. The CDR3 length is 15 residues. The V end was cut by 4 bases, the J end by 2 bases, with 15 bases between. CDR3 DNA sequence: TGCGCCAGCAGCCCAAACCCTCGCAGGCCCTACGAGCAGTACTTC. Translated: CASSPNPRRPYEQYF.

The chain recombines TRBV30 with TRBJ1-2; 9 bases align to TRBD1. CDR3 length: 16 residues. With 0 bases clipped from V and 8 bases from J, the junction kept 13 bases outside the gene matches. The V gene's germline CDR1 is GTSNPN and CDR2 SVGIG (reference sequence). The CDR3 region has the DNA TGTGCCTGGAGTGTAGCGCACCCGGGACAGGGTTCCGGCTACACCTTC. This sequence encodes CAWSVAHPGQGSGYTF.

V gene TRBV27 combines with J gene TRBJ1-1; D is unclear. This CDR3 has 13 residues. Trimming stripped 6 bases from V and 1 base from J, with 9 bases between. Germline loops: CDR1 MNHEY, CDR2 SMNVEV (reference sequence). The CDR3 region is CASRPERNTEAFF. The CDR3 DNA sequence: TGTGCCAGCAGGCCCGAGCGGAACACTGAAGCTTTCTTT.

This chain joins TRBV3-1 (or the pseudogene TRBV3-2) and TRBJ1-3; TRBD1 agrees at 7 bases. The CDR3 is 19 residues long. The junction had 15 bases not matched to a gene; V was cut back by 4 bases and J by 0 bases. Germline assignment: CDR1 LGHDT and CDR2 YNNKEL (reference sequence). CDR3 sequence: CASSPFPAVSGGSGNTIYF. The DNA for the CDR3 is TGTGCCAGCAGCCCCTTCCCGGCAGTTTCAGGGGGCTCTGGAAACACCATATATTTT.

This clone has only one observation. The chain's CDR3 is CASRTGKAYGYTF. The DNA for the CDR3 is TGTGCCAGCAGGACAGGGAAGGCGTATGGCTACACCTTC. The chain employs TRBV6-5 and TRBJ1-2; 7 bases line up with TRBD1. Germline loops: CDR1 MNHEY, CDR2 SVGAGI. The junction had 6 bases not matched to a gene; V was cut back by 6 bases and J by 5 bases. This CDR3 contains 13 residues.

The CDR3 region is CASTPGNTEAFF. CDR3 sequence (DNA): TGTGCCAGCACCCCCGGGAACACTGAAGCTTTCTTT. V usage is TRBV28 and J usage is TRBJ1-1; D is uncertain. The V and J ends lost 7 bases and 1 base respectively, with 7 bases between them. This CDR3 region has 12 residues. The germline V gene encodes CDR1 MDHEN and CDR2 SYDVKM.

Details on this clone: Other nucleotide sequences from this sample produce the same CDR3. The chain has TRBV11-3 and TRBJ1-1; no clear D. CDR1 is SGHNT, CDR2 YENEEA, per germline. Trimming cost V 5 bases and J 1 base, with 8 bases left between them. This CDR3 is built from 13 residues. CDR3 residues: CASSLTRNTEAFF. The CDR3 DNA sequence: TGTGCCAGCAGCCTCACAAGGAACACTGAAGCTTTCTTT.

The chain links TRBV5-6 to TRBJ2-5; TRBD1 matches 12 bases. J gave up 4 bases and V 0 bases, and 1 base lay outside the gene matches. This CDR3 comprises 15 residues. Germline V gene lookup returns CDR1 SGHDT and CDR2 YYEEEE. CDR3 DNA sequence: TGTGCCAGCAGCTTGGGGGACAGGGGGCGAGAGACCCAGTACTTC. Translated: CASSLGDRGRETQYF.

The DNA for the CDR3 is TGTGCCAGCAGTAGACAGCCTCACTTAGCCGAGCAGTACTTC. Protein product: CASSRQPHLAEQYF. The chain couples TRBV6-5 to TRBJ2-7; D possibly corresponds to TRBD1 (5 bases). CDR3 size: 14 residues. CDR1 is MNHEY and CDR2 is SVGAGI in the germline V gene. The germline V and J ends were trimmed by 5 bases and 6 bases, with 17 bases remaining between them.